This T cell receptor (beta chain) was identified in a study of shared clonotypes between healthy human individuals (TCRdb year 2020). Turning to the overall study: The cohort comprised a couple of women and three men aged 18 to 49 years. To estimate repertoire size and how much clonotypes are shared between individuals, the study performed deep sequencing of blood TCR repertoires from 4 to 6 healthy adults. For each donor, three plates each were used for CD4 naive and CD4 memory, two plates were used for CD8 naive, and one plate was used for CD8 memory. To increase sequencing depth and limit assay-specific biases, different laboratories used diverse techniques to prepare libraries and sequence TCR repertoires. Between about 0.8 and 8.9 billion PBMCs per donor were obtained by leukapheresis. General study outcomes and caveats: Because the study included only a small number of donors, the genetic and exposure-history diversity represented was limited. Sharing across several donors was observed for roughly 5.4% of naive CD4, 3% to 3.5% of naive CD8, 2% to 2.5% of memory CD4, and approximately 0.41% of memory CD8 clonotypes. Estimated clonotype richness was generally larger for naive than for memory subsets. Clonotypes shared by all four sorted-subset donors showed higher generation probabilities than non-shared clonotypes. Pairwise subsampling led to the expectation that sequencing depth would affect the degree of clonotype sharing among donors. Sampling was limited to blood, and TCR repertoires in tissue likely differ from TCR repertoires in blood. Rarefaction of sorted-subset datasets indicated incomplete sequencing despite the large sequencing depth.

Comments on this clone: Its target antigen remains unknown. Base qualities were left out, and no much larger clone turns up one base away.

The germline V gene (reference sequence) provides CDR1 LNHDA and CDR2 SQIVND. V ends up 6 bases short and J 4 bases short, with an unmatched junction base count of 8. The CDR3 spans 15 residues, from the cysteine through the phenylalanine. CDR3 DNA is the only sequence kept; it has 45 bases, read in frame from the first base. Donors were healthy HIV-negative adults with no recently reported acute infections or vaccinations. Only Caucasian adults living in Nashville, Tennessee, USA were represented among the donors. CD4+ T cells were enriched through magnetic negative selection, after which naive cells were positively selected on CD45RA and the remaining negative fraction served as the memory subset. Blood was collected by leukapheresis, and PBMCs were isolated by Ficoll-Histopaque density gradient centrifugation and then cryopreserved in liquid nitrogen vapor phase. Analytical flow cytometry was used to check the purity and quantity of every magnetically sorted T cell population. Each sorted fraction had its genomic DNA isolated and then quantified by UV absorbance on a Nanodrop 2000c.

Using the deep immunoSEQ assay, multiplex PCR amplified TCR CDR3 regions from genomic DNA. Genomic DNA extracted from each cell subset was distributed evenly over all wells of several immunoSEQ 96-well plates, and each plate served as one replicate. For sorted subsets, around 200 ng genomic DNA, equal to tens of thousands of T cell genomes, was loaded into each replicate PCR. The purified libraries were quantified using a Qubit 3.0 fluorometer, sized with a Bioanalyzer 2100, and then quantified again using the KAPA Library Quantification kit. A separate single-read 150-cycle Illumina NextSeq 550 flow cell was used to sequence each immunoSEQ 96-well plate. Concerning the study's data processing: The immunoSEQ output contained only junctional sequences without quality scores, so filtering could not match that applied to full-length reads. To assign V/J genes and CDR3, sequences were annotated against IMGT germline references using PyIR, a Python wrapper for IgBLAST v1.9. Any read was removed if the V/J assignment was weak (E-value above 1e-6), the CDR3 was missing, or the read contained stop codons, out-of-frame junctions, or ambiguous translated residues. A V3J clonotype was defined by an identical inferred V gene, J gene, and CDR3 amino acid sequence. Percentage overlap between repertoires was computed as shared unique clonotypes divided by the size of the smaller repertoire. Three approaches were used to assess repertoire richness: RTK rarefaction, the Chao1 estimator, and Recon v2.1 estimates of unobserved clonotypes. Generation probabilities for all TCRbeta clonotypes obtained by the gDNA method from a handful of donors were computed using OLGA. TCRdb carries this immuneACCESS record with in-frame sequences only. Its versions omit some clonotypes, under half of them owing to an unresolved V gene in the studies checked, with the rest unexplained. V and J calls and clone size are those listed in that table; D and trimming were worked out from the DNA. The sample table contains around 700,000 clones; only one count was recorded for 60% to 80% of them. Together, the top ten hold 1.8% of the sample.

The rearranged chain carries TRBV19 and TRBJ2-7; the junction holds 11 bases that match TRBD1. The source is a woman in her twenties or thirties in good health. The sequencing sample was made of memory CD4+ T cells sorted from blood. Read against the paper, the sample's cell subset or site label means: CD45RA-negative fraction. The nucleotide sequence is TGTGCCAGTAGAACGCCGGGACAGGGGGTTTACGAGCAGTACTTC. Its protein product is CASRTPGQGVYEQYF.